This T cell receptor (beta chain) was identified during a study of blood T cell repertoires in COVID-19 (TCRdb year 2020). Broadly, across the study: Collaborator samples came from the United States, Italy and Spain and covered acute and convalescent phases of COVID-19. The material from the prospective study consisted of cDNA or gDNA derived from T cells, B-cell-depleted T cells, or PBMCs. Deeply sampled blood TCRbeta repertoires from subjects exposed to, actively infected with, or recovered from COVID-19 were included in the dataset. A freely available public database, intended as a resource for researchers studying the immune response to SARS-CoV-2, is where the repertoires were released. Samples came from the ongoing ImmuneRACE study (first 160 participants) plus 1,254 subjects from 6 global collaborators. Nearly every sample came with metadata listing a de-identified subject ID, COVID-19 status, age in years and sex. HLA class I and class II types, where available, came from metadata supplied by the sample provider rather than from assay-based typing.

From a lookup of the germline V gene, CDR1 and CDR2 are SGHAT and FQNNGV. The CDR3 has 16 amino acids, counting the end cysteine and phenylalanine. Only the CDR3 DNA stays, 48 bases, in frame from base 1. V is pruned by 0 bases and J by 4 bases, leaving 8 bases of the junction without a gene match. Findings and caveats that apply to the study as a whole: How much clinical and demographic metadata was included differed by source and by participant, and the metadata was provided uncurated.

One collaborating source in Seattle enrolled patients while the patients were actively infected and followed the patients over time throughout the course of disease. Collaborating institutions collected whole blood in K2EDTA tubes following their own protocols. Collaborator samples were shipped for TCRbeta analysis as frozen whole blood, isolated PBMCs, or DNA extracted from either sample type. Comments on this clone: What antigen it recognizes has not been identified. No much larger clone exists at a distance of one base, and base qualities are not known.

TCRbeta CDR3 regions were amplified from genomic DNA by means of the immunoSEQ Assay, a bias-controlled multiplex PCR. From the authors' description of their analysis: The number of nucleated cells in each sample was estimated from the amplification of reference gene primers within the assay. Sequence reads were collapsed and filtered to measure the absolute abundance of every unique TCRbeta CDR3 rearrangement. For each sample, productive Simpson clonality was calculated as the square root of Simpson's diversity index across productive rearrangements. As stored in TCRdb, this immuneACCESS dataset retains in-frame rearrangements with V and J assigned. A fraction of the clones does not appear; measured against another copy, unresolved V genes explain less than half of the discrepancy, and the remainder lacks a known reason. D and trimming come from the DNA, and the V and J calls and clone size come from that table. For this sample there are hundreds of thousands of clones; about 88% appear just once. Roughly 6.6% of the sample comes from the top ten.

The sequencing input was peripheral blood. The TCR sequence derives from a woman between 55 and 75 years old with COVID-19, enrolled during active disease. The chain was built from TRBV11-2 and TRBJ2-7, and 8 junctional nucleotides match TRBD1. The DNA sequence follows: TGTGCCAGCAGCTTAGACCTAACAGGGGGAAGGTACGAGCAGTACTTC. This is translated as CASSLDLTGGRYEQYF.